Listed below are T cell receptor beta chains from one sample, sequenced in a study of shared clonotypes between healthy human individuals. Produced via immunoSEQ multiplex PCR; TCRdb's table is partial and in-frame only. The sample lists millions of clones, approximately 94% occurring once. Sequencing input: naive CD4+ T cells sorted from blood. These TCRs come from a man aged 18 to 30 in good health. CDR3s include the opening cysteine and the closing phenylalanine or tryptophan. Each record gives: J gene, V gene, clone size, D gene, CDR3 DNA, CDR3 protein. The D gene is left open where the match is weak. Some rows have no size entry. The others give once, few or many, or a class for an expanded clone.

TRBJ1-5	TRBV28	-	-	TGTGCCAGCAGTTTGAATCTTAATCAGCCCCAGCATTTT	CASSLNLNQPQHF
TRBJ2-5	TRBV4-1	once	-	TGCGCCAGCAGCCCAAGTGAGGACCCTTATTCTACCCAGTACTTC	CASSPSEDPYSTQYF
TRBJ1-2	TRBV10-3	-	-	TGTGCCATCAGTGAGTCAGGGCGCGGCTACACCTTC	CAISESGRGYTF
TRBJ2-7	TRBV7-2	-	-	TGTGCCAGCAGCCCCCGGCTACAGGGCTACGAGCAGTACTTC	CASSPRLQGYEQYF
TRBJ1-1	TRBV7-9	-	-	TGTGCCAGCAGCTTAGCAATTGAGGGTTTGAAAGCTTTCTTT	CASSLAIEGLKAFF
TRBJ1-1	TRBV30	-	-	TGTGCCTGGAGTGTACGTCGCAGGAACACTGAAGCTTTCTTT	CAWSVRRRNTEAFF
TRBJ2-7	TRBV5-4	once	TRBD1	TGTGCCAGCAGCTTACAGGGGACCTACGAGCAGTACTTC	CASSLQGTYEQYF
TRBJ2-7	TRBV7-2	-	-	TGTGCCAGCAGCTCCACCTGGACCTACGAGCAGTACTTC	CASSSTWTYEQYF
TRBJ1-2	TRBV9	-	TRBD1	TGTGCCAGCAGCGCTTCAGACAGGGGCCCCTATGGCTACACCTTC	CASSASDRGPYGYTF
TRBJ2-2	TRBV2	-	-	TGTGCCAGCAGTCCCGATCGGTACACCGGGGAGCTGTTTTTT	CASSPDRYTGELFF
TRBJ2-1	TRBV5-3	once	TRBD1	TGTGCCAGAAGCGGGAAAAAGGGGGCTCCTACCTACAATGAGCAGTTCTTC	CARSGKKGAPTYNEQFF
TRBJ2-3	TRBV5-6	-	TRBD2	TGTGCCAGCAGCTTGGATTTGGGGCAGCGGGGCCCCCTGGCTGGTACGCAGTATTTT	CASSLDLGQRGPLAGTQYF
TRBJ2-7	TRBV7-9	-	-	TGTGCCAGCAGCCTTGGGACTGGTTTCTACGAGCAGTACTTC	CASSLGTGFYEQYF
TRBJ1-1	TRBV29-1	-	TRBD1	TGCAGCGTTGCCCCCAGACTAGGGACAGGGACCAAAAGTGCTGAAGCTTTCTTT	CSVAPRLGTGTKSAEAFF
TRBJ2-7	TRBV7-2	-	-	TGTGCCAGCAGCTTAGGGTTGGGCTACGAGCAGTACTTC	CASSLGLGYEQYF
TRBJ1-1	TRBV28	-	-	TGTGCCAGCAGTACCAGGACAGCGACTGAAGCTTTCTTT	CASSTRTATEAFF